These T cell receptor beta chains were read from a single sample in a study of OX40 agonist ivuxolimab in advanced cancers. Profiling relied on immunoSEQ multiplex PCR, and the TCRdb table lists in-frame clones only, not all of them. The table has fewer than 25,000 clones, 77% seen once; the top ten hold 16%. The sequenced sample was CD4+ or CD8+ T cells sorted from blood, obtained in a trial of the OX40 agonist ivuxolimab. The origin of the receptors is an adult with an advanced solid tumor such as melanoma, head and neck, liver or kidney cancer. Both conserved end residues are part of each CDR3. A D gene is named only where the DNA matches it firmly. For some rows the clone size is stated as once, few or many, or as a class when expanded; others skip it.

j_call: TRBJ1-2
d_call: .
clone_size: .
v_call: TRBV5-5
cdr3_aa: CASSLWSGADGYTF
cdr3_nt: TGTGCCAGCAGCTTGTGGTCAGGGGCTGATGGCTACACCTTC

j_call: TRBJ2-1
d_call: .
clone_size: .
v_call: TRBV4-3
cdr3_aa: CASSQDIRDNEQFF
cdr3_nt: TGCGCCAGCAGCCAAGATATCCGGGACAATGAGCAGTTCTTC

j_call: TRBJ2-3
d_call: .
clone_size: .
v_call: TRBV4-1
cdr3_aa: CASSQRVEGTQYF
cdr3_nt: TGCGCCAGCAGCCAACGAGTAGAGGGGACGCAGTATTTT

j_call: TRBJ2-7
d_call: TRBD1
clone_size: once
v_call: TRBV7-8
cdr3_aa: CASSATGNSYEQYF
cdr3_nt: TGTGCCAGTAGCGCGACAGGGAACTCCTACGAGCAGTACTTC

j_call: TRBJ2-7
d_call: TRBD1
clone_size: few
v_call: TRBV6-5
cdr3_aa: CASRVSRDSPHEQYF
cdr3_nt: TGTGCCAGCAGAGTAAGCCGGGACAGCCCCCACGAGCAGTACTTC

j_call: TRBJ2-7
d_call: TRBD1
clone_size: .
v_call: TRBV6-5
cdr3_aa: CASSSGRTGGNEQYF
cdr3_nt: TGTGCCAGCAGTTCGGGTAGGACAGGGGGCAACGAGCAGTACTTC

j_call: TRBJ2-7
d_call: .
clone_size: once
v_call: TRBV5-1
cdr3_aa: CASSGTGNLEQYF
cdr3_nt: TGCGCCAGCAGCGGGACGGGGAATCTCGAGCAGTACTTC

j_call: TRBJ2-2
d_call: .
clone_size: .
v_call: TRBV19
cdr3_aa: CASSIGGGIGTGELFF
cdr3_nt: TGTGCCAGTAGTATAGGGGGGGGCATCGGCACCGGGGAGCTGTTTTTT

j_call: TRBJ1-6
d_call: TRBD1
clone_size: once
v_call: TRBV7-3
cdr3_aa: CASSLTAGGHSPLHF
cdr3_nt: TGTGCCAGCAGCTTAACGGCAGGGGGCCATTCACCCCTCCACTTT

j_call: TRBJ1-5
d_call: .
clone_size: .
v_call: TRBV4-3
cdr3_aa: CASSQDGDSNQPQHF
cdr3_nt: TGCGCCAGCAGCCAAGACGGGGATAGCAATCAGCCCCAGCATTTT

j_call: TRBJ1-1
d_call: .
clone_size: few
v_call: TRBV6-5
cdr3_aa: CASSYSNRPWTEAFF
cdr3_nt: TGTGCCAGCAGTTACTCGAATAGGCCGTGGACTGAAGCTTTCTTT

j_call: TRBJ2-7
d_call: .
clone_size: .
v_call: TRBV7-9
cdr3_aa: CASSTNTGGGTYEQYF
cdr3_nt: TGTGCCAGCAGCACCAACACAGGGGGGGGGACCTACGAGCAGTACTTC

j_call: TRBJ1-2
d_call: .
clone_size: .
v_call: TRBV4-3
cdr3_aa: CASSLGWQGNYGYTF
cdr3_nt: TGCGCCAGCAGCCTTGGATGGCAGGGGAACTATGGCTACACCTTC

j_call: TRBJ1-1
d_call: .
clone_size: .
v_call: TRBV6-6
cdr3_aa: CASSYSMGRYTEAFF
cdr3_nt: TGTGCCAGCAGTTACTCGATGGGCAGATACACTGAAGCTTTCTTT

j_call: TRBJ2-7
d_call: .
clone_size: .
v_call: TRBV29-1
cdr3_aa: CSVVSADTGIYEQYF
cdr3_nt: TGCAGCGTTGTGAGTGCGGACACTGGGATTTACGAGCAGTACTTC

j_call: TRBJ1-5
d_call: .
clone_size: once
v_call: TRBV4-1
cdr3_aa: CASSHRQDSNQPQHF
cdr3_nt: TGCGCCAGCAGCCACAGACAGGATAGCAATCAGCCCCAGCATTTT

j_call: TRBJ2-4
d_call: TRBD1
clone_size: .
v_call: TRBV5-6
cdr3_aa: CASSYLTGEISKNIQYF
cdr3_nt: TGTGCCAGCAGCTACTTGACAGGGGAGATTTCCAAAAACATTCAGTACTTC

j_call: TRBJ2-3
d_call: TRBD2
clone_size: .
v_call: TRBV27
cdr3_aa: CASSLPNPLAGREYF
cdr3_nt: TGTGCCAGCAGCCTCCCCAACCCTCTAGCGGGGAGGGAGTATTTT

j_call: TRBJ1-1
d_call: .
clone_size: .
v_call: TRBV19
cdr3_aa: CASRAWGGMNTEAFF
cdr3_nt: TGTGCCAGTAGGGCTTGGGGGGGTATGAACACTGAAGCTTTCTTT

j_call: TRBJ2-7
d_call: .
clone_size: .
v_call: TRBV7-9
cdr3_aa: CASSPEGRNYEQYF
cdr3_nt: TGTGCCAGCAGCCCGGAGGGACGGAACTACGAGCAGTACTTC

j_call: TRBJ2-5
d_call: .
clone_size: large
v_call: TRBV9
cdr3_aa: CASSTEGDEETQYF
cdr3_nt: TGTGCCAGCAGCACCGAGGGGGACGAGGAGACCCAGTACTTC

j_call: TRBJ2-3
d_call: .
clone_size: .
v_call: TRBV2
cdr3_aa: CASSAHLTSDTQYF
cdr3_nt: TGTGCCAGCAGTGCGCATTTAACATCCGATACGCAGTATTTT

j_call: TRBJ1-2
d_call: TRBD1
clone_size: medium-sized
v_call: TRBV19
cdr3_aa: CASSDGTGEGYTF
cdr3_nt: TGTGCCAGTAGTGATGGGACAGGGGAAGGCTACACCTTC

j_call: TRBJ2-2
d_call: .
clone_size: .
v_call: TRBV27
cdr3_aa: CASKDQASNTGELFF
cdr3_nt: TGTGCCAGCAAAGATCAGGCCTCGAACACCGGGGAGCTGTTTTTT

j_call: TRBJ2-5
d_call: .
clone_size: .
v_call: TRBV6-6
cdr3_aa: CASTQGGVETQYF
cdr3_nt: TGTGCCAGCACCCAAGGGGGGGTTGAGACCCAGTACTTC

j_call: TRBJ1-3
d_call: .
clone_size: .
v_call: TRBV6-5
cdr3_aa: CASSYGGVGNTIYF
cdr3_nt: TGTGCCAGCAGTTACGGAGGGGTTGGAAACACCATATATTTT